One and the same sample provided the 19 T cell receptor beta chains below, sequenced in a study of T cell responses to AZD1222 COVID-19 vaccine. Clones were read by immunoSEQ multiplex PCR, and TCRdb kept only the in-frame ones, dropping some. The data hold about 48,000 clones, with just over 85% observed a single time. The input for sequencing was peripheral blood, taken 28 days after the second AZD1222 dose. The receptors were gathered from an adult who received the AZD1222 COVID-19 vaccine.

The V gene is TRBV19, the J gene TRBJ2-3; 7 bases map to TRBD1. Germline loops: CDR1 LNHDA, CDR2 SQIVND (reference sequence). The J segment lost 4 bases and the V segment lost 6 bases, leaving 19 bases of the junction unmatched. The CDR3 has 18 residues. The CDR3: CASSVGTAHGGTPDTQYF. CDR3 nucleotide sequence: TGTGCCAGTAGCGTCGGGACAGCCCACGGCGGAACCCCAGATACGCAGTATTTT.

V is TRBV11-1 and J is TRBJ2-7; D is unresolved. CDR3 length equals 14 residues. Germline V gives CDR1 SGHAT, CDR2 FQDESV (reference sequence). Trimming took 2 bases from V and 3 from J, leaving 11 bases between them. This CDR3 is CASSLITDGYEQYF. DNA for the CDR3: TGTGCCAGCAGCTTAATTACTGACGGCTACGAGCAGTACTTC.

This sequence joins TRBV19 and TRBJ2-3; D call uncertain. Deletions cut 6 bases from V and 1 base from J, with 5 bases between. Germline loops: CDR1 LNHDA, CDR2 SQIVND (reference sequence). The CDR3 is 12 residues long. The CDR3 nucleotides are TGTGCCAGTAGGGACCGCACAGATACGCAGTATTTT. It specifies CASRDRTDTQYF.

V and J are TRBV7-7 and TRBJ2-5, with D possibly TRBD2 on 6 matching bases. V gave up 3 bases and J gave up 0 bases, with 17 bases separating them. The length of the CDR3 is 17 residues. CDR1 and CDR2 (germline): SSHAT, FNYEAQ (reference sequence). CDR3 nucleotide sequence: TGTGCCAGCAGCTTCGGCGCTAGCGCTGGGAACCAAGAGACCCAGTACTTC. Amino acids: CASSFGASAGNQETQYF.

This chain joins TRBV2 and TRBJ1-6; D is unclear. V gave up 2 bases and J gave up 10 bases, with 12 bases separating them. CDR3 length: 14 amino acids. CDR1 is SNHLY, CDR2 FYNNEI, per germline. The CDR3 DNA sequence: TGTGCCAGCAGTGAAAGAGGGTTGGGGTCACCCCTCCACTTT. As protein: CASSERGLGSPLHF.

The rearrangement links TRBV11-3 to TRBJ1-2; D unclear. The CDR3 runs 13 residues. V dropped 2 bases and J dropped 7 bases, with 11 bases sitting between them. Germline values: CDR1 SGHNT, CDR2 YENEEA. The CDR3 DNA sequence: TGTGCCAGCAGCTTAATGGGTGGACTTGGCTACACCTTC. It codes for CASSLMGGLGYTF.

V and J are TRBV10-3 and TRBJ2-7; the match to TRBD1 covers 8 bases. Germline trimming cut 2 bases from V and 3 bases from J; bases unmatched to any gene: 3. This CDR3 has 14 amino acids. Germline V gene lookup returns CDR1 ENHRY and CDR2 SYGVKD. The CDR3: CAISERGQDYEQYF. The CDR3 DNA reads TGTGCCATCAGTGAGCGGGGACAGGACTACGAGCAGTACTTC.

This clone has only a few counts. The chain combines TRBV27 with TRBJ2-3; 11 bases match TRBD2. The germline gives CDR1 MNHEY, CDR2 SMNVEV (reference sequence). The V and J ends lost 3 bases and 0 bases, in that order; junction bases with no gene match: 8. CDR3 length equals 18 residues. The CDR3 here is CASSFGASGRFSTDTQYF. The DNA of the CDR3 is TGTGCCAGCAGTTTTGGGGCTAGCGGGAGGTTTAGCACAGATACGCAGTATTTT.

In this sample, this clone turned up a few times. The genes are TRBV19 and TRBJ1-1; D is uncertain. Germline-derived CDR1 and CDR2 are LNHDA and SQIVND (reference sequence). V lost 3 bases to trimming and J lost 1 base, with 9 bases between them. This CDR3 is built from 14 residues. The CDR3 loop reads CASSIVVQNTEAFF. CDR3 nucleotides: TGTGCCAGTAGTATTGTGGTCCAGAACACTGAAGCTTTCTTT.

The chain employs TRBV7-9 and TRBJ2-1; D gene ambiguous. V dropped 5 bases and J dropped 4 bases, with 15 bases sitting between them. Germline CDR1 is SEHNR and CDR2 is FQNEAQ (reference sequence). The CDR3 has 15 amino acids. The CDR3 is CASSPRLVAYNEQFF. CDR3 in DNA: TGTGCCAGCAGCCCTAGACTGGTCGCTTACAATGAGCAGTTCTTC.

The rearrangement links TRBV28 to TRBJ2-7; D gene uncertain. Germline lookup yields CDR1 MDHEN and CDR2 SYDVKM. Trimming shortened V by 7 bases and J by 1 base, and 11 bases separated the two germline ends. CDR3 length: 13 amino acids. CDR3 sequence: CASTPWGSYEQYF. The CDR3 DNA reads TGTGCCAGCACCCCTTGGGGTTCCTACGAGCAGTACTTC.

The chain couples TRBV11-3 to TRBJ2-3, with TRBD2 matching over 8 bases. This CDR3 has 15 residues. Germline CDR1 is SGHNT and CDR2 is YENEEA. With 4 bases clipped from V and 5 bases from J, the junction kept 8 bases outside the gene matches. The CDR3 nucleotides read TGTGCCAGCAGCTCTGAAGCGGGAGCGGTAGATACGCAGTATTTT. Its translation is CASSSEAGAVDTQYF.

V gene TRBV4-2 combines with J gene TRBJ2-7, with D perhaps matching TRBD1 (6 bases). V was pared by 2 bases and J by 3 bases, with 23 bases between. Germline-derived CDR1 and CDR2 are LGHNA and YNFKEQ. This CDR3 has 18 amino acids. The CDR3 nucleotides are TGTGCCAGCAGCCAACAACCTCTGACAGGTCCCACGTTCTACGAGCAGTACTTC. Residues: CASSQQPLTGPTFYEQYF.

The V gene is TRBV7-3, the J gene TRBJ2-5, with 7 bases matching TRBD2. Germline CDR1 reads SGHTA; CDR2 reads FQGTGA. CDR3 length equals 15 residues. The J segment lost 5 bases and the V segment lost 3 bases, leaving 9 bases of the junction unmatched. CDR3 DNA: TGTGCCAGCAGCTTGCAAAGCGGGGCCATCGAGACCCAGTACTTC. Protein sequence: CASSLQSGAIETQYF.

The gene calls are TRBV5-4 and TRBJ1-2; D is unclear. The ends were cut back, 4 bases at V and 4 bases at J, with 11 bases in the middle. The CDR3 runs to 13 residues. Germline assignment: CDR1 SGHNT and CDR2 YYREEE (reference sequence). The CDR3 region has the DNA TGTGCCAGCAGCCAATGGTCTAGCTATGGCTACACCTTC. Translated: CASSQWSSYGYTF.

For the CDR3, the DNA is TGTGCCAGCAGTTACTCGCCGGGACAGGGGTACGAGCAGTACTTC. It encodes CASSYSPGQGYEQYF. The chain is built from TRBV6-5 and TRBJ2-7; 10 nucleotides align to TRBD1. Losses at the gene ends were 0 bases for V and 4 bases for J; bases not matched to a gene: 3. The germline V gene has CDR1 MNHEY and CDR2 SVGAGI. The CDR3 has 15 residues.

The rearrangement uses TRBV7-8 and TRBJ2-1, with TRBD1 matching over 8 bases. The V segment lost 4 bases and the J segment 0 bases; nucleotides outside the gene matches: 8. This CDR3 has 17 residues. From germline, CDR1 is SGHVS and CDR2 FQNEAQ. For the CDR3, the DNA is TGTGCCAGCAGCTCCAGGGGGCGGGTTGGCTCCTACAATGAGCAGTTCTTC. Translation gives CASSSRGRVGSYNEQFF.

In its sample, this clone was seen once. This chain uses TRBV6-5 with TRBJ2-7; TRBD1 aligns across 11 bases. CDR3 length: 15 amino acids. Germline-derived CDR1 and CDR2 are MNHEY and SVGAGI. Germline trimming cut 7 bases from V and 0 bases from J; bases unmatched to any gene: 5. The CDR3 loop is CASTMGTGGSYEQYF. For the CDR3, the DNA is TGTGCCAGCACCATGGGGACAGGGGGCTCCTACGAGCAGTACTTC.

The chain uses TRBV10-3 and TRBJ2-3; D is possibly TRBD2 (5 bases). Trimming stripped 4 bases from V and 0 bases from J, with 11 bases between. The CDR3 contains 15 residues. Germline CDR1 ENHRY, CDR2 SYGVKD. CDR3 coding DNA: TGTGCCATCAGTGTAAGAGGGCCTAGCACAGATACGCAGTATTTT. Translating gives CAISVRGPSTDTQYF.